The T cell receptor beta chain described here comes from a study of identical twins. Study-wide points: The authors drew conclusions from cross-sectional statistical analysis rather than following the same donors. Twins shared out-of-frame alpha sequences with excess low generation probability. Abundant beta clonotypes from cord blood bore fewer insertions; memory repertoires lacked this pattern.

This clonotype has a handful of counts. The antigen is unknown. CDR1 WSHSY and CDR2 SAAADI come from the germline V gene. There are 17 residues in the CDR3. V gave up 6 bases and J gave up 2 bases; unmatched junction bases: 10. Template switching, a step in the protocol, added a universal primer site, and cDNA carried unique molecular identifiers. In TCRdb, the 5' RACE reads were re-called with MiXCR into one record per CDR3 protein. Of hundreds of thousands of distinct CDR3 sequences listed, roughly 7% were seen once; the top ten hold under 4%. The same sample was also studied in work on yellow fever vaccine responses in identical twins.

The rearrangement joins TRBV10-2 to TRBJ2-5; 12 nucleotides match TRBD2. This receptor was identified in a woman aged 18-29 years in good health. The material sequenced was memory (CD45RO+) T cells sorted from blood. CDR3 amino acids: CASSDLAGGPLQETQYF. CDR3 in DNA: TGCGCCAGCAGCGATCTAGCGGGAGGGCCCCTTCAAGAGACCCAGTACTTC.